One and the same sample provided the 2 T cell receptor beta chains below, sequenced in a study of hypomethylating agent response in myelodysplastic syndrome. Sequenced by immunoSEQ multiplex PCR; TCRdb stores in-frame clones only, minus some. The sample yields some 5,700 clones, 88% seen once. The sample consisted of bone marrow, taken before or after starting hypomethylating agent treatment for myelodysplastic syndrome (not recorded which). Receptors were obtained from a human donor with myelodysplastic syndrome.

The chain carries TRBV9 and TRBJ2-5, with TRBD2 identical over 11 bases. In germline, CDR1 is SGDLS, CDR2 YYNGEE. This CDR3 is built from 14 residues. V trimming: 6 bases; J trimming: 4 bases; junction bases outside the gene matches: 5. Here the CDR3 reads CASTRTSGPETQYF. CDR3 nucleotides: TGTGCCAGCACCAGGACTAGCGGGCCAGAGACCCAGTACTTC.

V and J are TRBV5-1 and TRBJ1-2; D is perhaps TRBD1 (5 bases). The germline V gene encodes CDR1 SGHRS and CDR2 YFSETQ. V lost 0 bases, J lost 4 bases, and 13 bases lay in between. The CDR3 has 15 amino acids. The CDR3 DNA reads TGCGCCAGCAGCTTGGTAGGCAGGGCGGGCTATGGCTACACCTTC. Translation: CASSLVGRAGYGYTF.